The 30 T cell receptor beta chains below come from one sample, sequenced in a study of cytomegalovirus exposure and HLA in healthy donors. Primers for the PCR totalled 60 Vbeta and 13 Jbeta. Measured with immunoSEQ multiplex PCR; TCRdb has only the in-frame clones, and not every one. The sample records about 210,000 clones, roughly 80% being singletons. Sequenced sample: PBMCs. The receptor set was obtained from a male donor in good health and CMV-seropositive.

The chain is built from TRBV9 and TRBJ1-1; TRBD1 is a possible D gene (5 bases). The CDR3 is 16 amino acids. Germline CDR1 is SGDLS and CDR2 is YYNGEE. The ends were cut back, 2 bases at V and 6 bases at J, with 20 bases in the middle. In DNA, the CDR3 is TGTGCCAGCAGCGTCCTTGGACATACGGGTAGGTCTGAAGCTTTCTTT. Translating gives CASSVLGHTGRSEAFF.

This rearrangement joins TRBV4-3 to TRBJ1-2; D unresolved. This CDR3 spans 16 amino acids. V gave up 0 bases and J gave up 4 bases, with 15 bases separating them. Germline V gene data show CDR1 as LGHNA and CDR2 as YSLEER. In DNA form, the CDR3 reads TGCGCCAGCAGCCAAGAGTGGAGGAACTGGGTCTATGGCTACACCTTC. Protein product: CASSQEWRNWVYGYTF.

CDR3: CASSTTGTNYEQYF. DNA of the CDR3: TGTGCCAGCAGCACCACAGGGACTAACTACGAGCAGTACTTC. This chain joins TRBV9 and TRBJ2-7; possibly TRBD2 for D (7 bases). CDR3 length: 14 amino acids. CDR1 and CDR2 from the germline V gene are SGDLS and YYNGEE. V was pared by 4 bases and J by 3 bases, with 14 bases between. The variable domain in full, completed from reference TRBV9 and TRBJ2-7, reads DSGVTQTPKHLITATGQRVTLRCSPRSGDLSVYWYQQSLDQGLQFLIQYYNGEERAKGNILERFSAQQFPDLHSELNLSSLELGDSALYFCASSTTGTNYEQYFGPGTRLTVT.

DNA for the CDR3: TGTGCCAGTAGTACCGGGCGCAGACAGGGTTATAACACTGAAGCTTTCTTT. Its translation: CASSTGRRQGYNTEAFF. The V call is TRBV19, the J call TRBJ1-1, with 7 bases that match TRBD1. V dropped 4 bases and J dropped 2; count of bases not matched to a gene: 13. The CDR3 is 17 amino acids. Germline-derived CDR1 and CDR2 are LNHDA and SQIVND (reference sequence).

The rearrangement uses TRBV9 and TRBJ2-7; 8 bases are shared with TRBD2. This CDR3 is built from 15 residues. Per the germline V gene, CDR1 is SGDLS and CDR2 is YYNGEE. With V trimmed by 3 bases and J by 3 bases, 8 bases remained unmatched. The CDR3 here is CASSGGTSSGYEQYF. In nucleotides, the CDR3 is TGTGCCAGCAGCGGGGGGACTAGTTCAGGCTACGAGCAGTACTTC. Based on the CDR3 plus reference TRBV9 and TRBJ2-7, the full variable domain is DSGVTQTPKHLITATGQRVTLRCSPRSGDLSVYWYQQSLDQGLQFLIQYYNGEERAKGNILERFSAQQFPDLHSELNLSSLELGDSALYFCASSGGTSSGYEQYFGPGTRLTVT.

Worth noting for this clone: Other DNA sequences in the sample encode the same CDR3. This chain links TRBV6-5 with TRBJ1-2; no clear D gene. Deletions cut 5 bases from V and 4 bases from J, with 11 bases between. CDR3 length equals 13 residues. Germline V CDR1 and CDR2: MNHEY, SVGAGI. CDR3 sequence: CASSEAGGYGYTF. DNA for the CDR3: TGTGCCAGCAGTGAAGCAGGAGGCTATGGCTACACCTTC.

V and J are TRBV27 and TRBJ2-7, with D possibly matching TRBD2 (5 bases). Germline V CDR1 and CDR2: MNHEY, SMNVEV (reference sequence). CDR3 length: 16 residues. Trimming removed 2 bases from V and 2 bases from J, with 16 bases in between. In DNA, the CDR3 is TGTGCCAGCAGTTTAACGGCCCGAGGGTTGACCTACGAGCAGTACTTC. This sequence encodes CASSLTARGLTYEQYF.

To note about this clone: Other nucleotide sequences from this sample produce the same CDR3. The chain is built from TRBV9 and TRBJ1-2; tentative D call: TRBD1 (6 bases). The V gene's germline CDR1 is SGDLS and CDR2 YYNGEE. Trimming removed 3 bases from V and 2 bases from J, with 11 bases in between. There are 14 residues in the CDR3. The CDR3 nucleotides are TGTGCCAGCAGCGCGGGTACAGGGAACTATGGCTACACCTTC. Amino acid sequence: CASSAGTGNYGYTF.

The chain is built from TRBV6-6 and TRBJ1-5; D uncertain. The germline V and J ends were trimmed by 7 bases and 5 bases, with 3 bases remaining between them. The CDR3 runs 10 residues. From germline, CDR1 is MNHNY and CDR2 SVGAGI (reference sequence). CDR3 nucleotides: TGTGCCAGCACCTATCAGCCCCAGCATTTT. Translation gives CASTYQPQHF.

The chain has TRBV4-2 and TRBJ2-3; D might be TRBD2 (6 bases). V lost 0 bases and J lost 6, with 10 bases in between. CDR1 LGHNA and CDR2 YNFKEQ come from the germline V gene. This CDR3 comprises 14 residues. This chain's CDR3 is CASSQDGLADTQYF. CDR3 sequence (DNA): TGTGCCAGCAGCCAAGATGGGCTAGCGGATACGCAGTATTTT.

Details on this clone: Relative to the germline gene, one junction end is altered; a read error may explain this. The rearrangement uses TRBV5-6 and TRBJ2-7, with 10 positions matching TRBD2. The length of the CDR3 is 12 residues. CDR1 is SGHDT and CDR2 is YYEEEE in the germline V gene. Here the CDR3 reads CASSLAGLAGDF. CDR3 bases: TGTGCCAGCAGCTTGGCCGGGCTAGCGGGGGACTTC. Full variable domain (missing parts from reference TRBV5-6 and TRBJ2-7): DAGVTQSPTHLIKTRGQQVTLRCSPKSGHDTVSWYQQALGQGPQFIFQYYEEEERQRGNFPDRFSGHQFPNYSSELNVNALLLGDSALYLCASSLAGLAGDFGPGTRLTVT.

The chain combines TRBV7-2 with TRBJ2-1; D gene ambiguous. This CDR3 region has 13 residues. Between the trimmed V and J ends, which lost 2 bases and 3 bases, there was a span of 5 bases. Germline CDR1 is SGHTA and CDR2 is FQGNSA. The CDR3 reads CASSLNLYNEQFF. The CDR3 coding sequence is TGTGCCAGCAGCTTAAATCTCTACAATGAGCAGTTCTTC.

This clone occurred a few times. The CDR3 DNA reads TGCGCCAGCAGCTTGTCAGCCGGGGTGGAGACCCAGTACTTC. Protein product: CASSLSAGVETQYF. The chain employs TRBV5-1 and TRBJ2-5; a possible D gene is TRBD2 (5 bases). CDR3 length: 14 residues. Germline-derived CDR1 and CDR2 are SGHRS and YFSETQ. V was trimmed by 1 base and J by 5 bases, leaving 12 bases between them. Supplemented by reference TRBV5-1 and TRBJ2-5, the full variable domain reads KAGVTQTPRYLIKTRGQQVTLSCSPISGHRSVSWYQQTPGQGLQFLFEYFSETQRNKGNFPGRFSGRQFSNSRSEMNVSTLELGDSALYLCASSLSAGVETQYFGPGTRLLVL.

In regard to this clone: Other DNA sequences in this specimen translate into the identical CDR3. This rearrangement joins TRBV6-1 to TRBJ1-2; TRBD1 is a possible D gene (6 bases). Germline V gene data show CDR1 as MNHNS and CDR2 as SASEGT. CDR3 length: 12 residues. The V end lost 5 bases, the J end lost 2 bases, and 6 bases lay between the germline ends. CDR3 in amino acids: CASSQGNYGYTF. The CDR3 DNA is TGTGCCAGCAGTCAGGGGAACTATGGCTACACCTTC.

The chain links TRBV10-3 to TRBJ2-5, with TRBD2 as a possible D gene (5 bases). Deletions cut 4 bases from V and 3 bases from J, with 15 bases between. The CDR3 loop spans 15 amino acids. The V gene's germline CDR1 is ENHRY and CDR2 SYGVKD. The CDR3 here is CAISATQRGEETQYF. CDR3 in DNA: TGTGCCATCAGTGCCACTCAACGGGGAGAAGAGACCCAGTACTTC.

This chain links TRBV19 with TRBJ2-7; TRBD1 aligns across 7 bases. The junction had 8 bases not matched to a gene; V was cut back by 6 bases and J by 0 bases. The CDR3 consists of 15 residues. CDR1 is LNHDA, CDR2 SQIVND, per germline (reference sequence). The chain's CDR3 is CASRQSGQRSYEQYF. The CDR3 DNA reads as TGTGCCAGTAGACAATCGGGACAGCGCTCCTACGAGCAGTACTTC.

The DNA of the CDR3 is TGTGCCAGCAGCTTAGCTCAGGGTGTCAACGAGCAGTACTTC. Translation gives CASSLAQGVNEQYF. The gene calls are TRBV11-2 and TRBJ2-7; the D gene is possibly TRBD1 (5 bases). Germline V CDR1 and CDR2: SGHAT, FQNNGV. CDR3 length equals 14 residues. Deletions cut 1 base from V and 5 bases from J, with 12 bases between.

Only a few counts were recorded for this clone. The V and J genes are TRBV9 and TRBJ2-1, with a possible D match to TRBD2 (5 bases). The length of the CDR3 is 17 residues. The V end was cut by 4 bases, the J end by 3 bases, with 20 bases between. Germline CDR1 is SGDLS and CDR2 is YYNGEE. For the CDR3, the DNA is TGTGCCAGCAGCCCCTTATTTGAGGGAATCTACTACAATGAGCAGTTCTTC. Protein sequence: CASSPLFEGIYYNEQFF.

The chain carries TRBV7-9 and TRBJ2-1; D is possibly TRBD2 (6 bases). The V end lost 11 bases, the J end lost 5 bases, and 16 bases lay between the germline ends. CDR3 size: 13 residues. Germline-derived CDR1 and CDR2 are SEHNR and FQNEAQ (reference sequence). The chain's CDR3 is CAAVRETDNEQFF. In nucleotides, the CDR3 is TGTGCCGCGGTCCGGGAGACCGACAATGAGCAGTTCTTC. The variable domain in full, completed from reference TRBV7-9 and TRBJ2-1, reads DTGVSQNPRHKITKRGQNVTFRCDPISEHNRLYWYRQTLGQGPEFLTYFQNEAQLEKSRLLSDRFSAERPKGSFSTLEIQRTEQGDSAMYLCAAVRETDNEQFFGPGTRLTVL.

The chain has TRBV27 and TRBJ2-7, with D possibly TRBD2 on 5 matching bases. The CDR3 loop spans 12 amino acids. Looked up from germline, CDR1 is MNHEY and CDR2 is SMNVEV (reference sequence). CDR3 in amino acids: CVSASLLREQYF. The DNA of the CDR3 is TGTGTCTCAGCTAGCCTCCTTCGAGAGCAGTACTTC.

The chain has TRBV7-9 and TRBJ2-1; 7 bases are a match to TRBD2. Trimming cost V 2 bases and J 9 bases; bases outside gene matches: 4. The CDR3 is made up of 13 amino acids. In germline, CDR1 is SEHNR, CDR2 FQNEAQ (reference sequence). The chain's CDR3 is CASSLLLAGEQFF. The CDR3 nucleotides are TGTGCCAGCAGCTTACTGTTAGCGGGTGAGCAGTTCTTC.

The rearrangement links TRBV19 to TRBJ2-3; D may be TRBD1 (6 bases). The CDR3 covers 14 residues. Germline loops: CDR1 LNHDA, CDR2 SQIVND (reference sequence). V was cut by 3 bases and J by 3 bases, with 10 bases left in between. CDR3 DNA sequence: TGTGCCAGTAGTATGTTACAGGGTACAGATACGCAGTATTTT. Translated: CASSMLQGTDTQYF.

DNA of the CDR3: TGTGCCAGCAGTTACCTAGCGGGGGGTAGCACAGATACGCAGTATTTT. This encodes CASSYLAGGSTDTQYF. This chain joins TRBV6-6 and TRBJ2-3; the match to TRBD2 covers 11 bases. The ends lost 2 bases at V and 0 bases at J; junction bases unmatched: 1. CDR1 and CDR2 from the germline V gene are MNHNY and SVGAGI (reference sequence). The CDR3 has 16 amino acids.

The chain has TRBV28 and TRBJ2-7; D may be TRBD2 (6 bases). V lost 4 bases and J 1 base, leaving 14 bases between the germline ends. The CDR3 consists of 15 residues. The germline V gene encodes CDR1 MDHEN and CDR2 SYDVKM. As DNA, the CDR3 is TGTGCCAGCAGTTCCCCGGGACTTAAATCCTACGAGCAGTACTTC. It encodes CASSSPGLKSYEQYF. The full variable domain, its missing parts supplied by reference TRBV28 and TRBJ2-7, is DVKVTQSSRYLVKRTGEKVFLECVQDMDHENMFWYRQDPGLGLRLIYFSYDVKMKEKGDIPEGYSVSREKKERFSLILESASTNQTSMYLCASSSPGLKSYEQYFGPGTRLTVT.

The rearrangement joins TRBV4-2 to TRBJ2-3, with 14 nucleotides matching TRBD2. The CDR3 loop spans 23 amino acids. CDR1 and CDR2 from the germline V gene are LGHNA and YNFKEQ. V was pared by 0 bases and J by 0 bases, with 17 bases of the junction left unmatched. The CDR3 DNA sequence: TGTGCCAGCAGCCAAGATTCGGGACTAGCGGGAGAGATCACGTCCCTTAGCACAGATACGCAGTATTTT. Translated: CASSQDSGLAGEITSLSTDTQYF.

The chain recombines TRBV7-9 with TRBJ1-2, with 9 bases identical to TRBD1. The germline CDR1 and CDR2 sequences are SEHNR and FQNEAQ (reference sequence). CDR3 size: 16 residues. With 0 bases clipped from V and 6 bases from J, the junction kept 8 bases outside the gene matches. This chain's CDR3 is CASSLAHRTGENGYTF. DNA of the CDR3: TGTGCCAGCAGCTTAGCGCACAGGACAGGGGAGAATGGCTACACCTTC.

CDR3 protein: CSVAQGMGQPQHF. DNA for the CDR3: TGCAGCGTCGCTCAGGGGATGGGACAGCCCCAGCATTTT. The rearrangement uses TRBV29-1 and TRBJ1-5; maybe TRBD1 (6 bases). The CDR3 is 13 residues long. Trimming stripped 6 bases from V and 7 bases from J, with 16 bases between. In germline, CDR1 is SQVTM, CDR2 ANQGSEA.

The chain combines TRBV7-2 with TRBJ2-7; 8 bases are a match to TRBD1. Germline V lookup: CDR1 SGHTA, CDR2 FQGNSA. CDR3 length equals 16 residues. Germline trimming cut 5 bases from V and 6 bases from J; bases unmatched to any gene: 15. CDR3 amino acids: CASSHPNPGGKGEQYF. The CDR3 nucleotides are TGTGCCAGCAGCCACCCCAATCCAGGGGGCAAGGGCGAGCAGTACTTC.

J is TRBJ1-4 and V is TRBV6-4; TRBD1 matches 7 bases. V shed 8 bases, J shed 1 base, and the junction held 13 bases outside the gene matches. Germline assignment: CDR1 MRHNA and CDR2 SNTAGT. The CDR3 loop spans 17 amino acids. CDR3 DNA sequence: TGTGCCAGCCGAGAACAGGGGAAGGTAGGAACTAATGAAAAACTGTTTTTT. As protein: CASREQGKVGTNEKLFF.

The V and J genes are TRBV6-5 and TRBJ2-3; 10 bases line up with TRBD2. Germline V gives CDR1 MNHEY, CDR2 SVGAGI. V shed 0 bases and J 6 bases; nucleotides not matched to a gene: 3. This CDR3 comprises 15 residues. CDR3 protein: CASSYSLAGEDTQYF. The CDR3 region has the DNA TGTGCCAGCAGTTACTCGCTAGCGGGAGAGGATACGCAGTATTTT.